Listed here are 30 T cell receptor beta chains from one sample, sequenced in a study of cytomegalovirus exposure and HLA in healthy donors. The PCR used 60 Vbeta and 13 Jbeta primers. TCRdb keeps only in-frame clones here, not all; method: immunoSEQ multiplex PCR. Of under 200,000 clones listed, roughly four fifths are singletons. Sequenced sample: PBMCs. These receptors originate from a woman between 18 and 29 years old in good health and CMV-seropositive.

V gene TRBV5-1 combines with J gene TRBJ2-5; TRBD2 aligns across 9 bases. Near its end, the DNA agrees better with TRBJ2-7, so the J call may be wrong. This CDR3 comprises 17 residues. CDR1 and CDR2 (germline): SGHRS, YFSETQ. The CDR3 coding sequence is TGCGCCAGCAGCCCCCCGGGGGGGCGGGGGGGCTTTTACGAGCAGTACTTC. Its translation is CASSPPGGRGGFYEQYF.

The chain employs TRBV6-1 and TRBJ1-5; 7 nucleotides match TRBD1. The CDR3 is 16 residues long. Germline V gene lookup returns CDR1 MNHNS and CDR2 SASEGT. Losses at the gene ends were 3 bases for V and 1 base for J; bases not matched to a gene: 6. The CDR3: CASSEPQGISNQPQHF. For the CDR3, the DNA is TGTGCCAGCAGTGAGCCACAGGGGATAAGCAATCAGCCCCAGCATTTT.

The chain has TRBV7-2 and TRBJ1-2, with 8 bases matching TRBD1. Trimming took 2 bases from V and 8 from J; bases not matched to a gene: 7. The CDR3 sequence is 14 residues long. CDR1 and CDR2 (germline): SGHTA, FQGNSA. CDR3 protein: CASSLQGARGGYTF. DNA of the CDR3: TGTGCCAGCAGCTTACAGGGGGCTCGGGGCGGCTACACCTTC.

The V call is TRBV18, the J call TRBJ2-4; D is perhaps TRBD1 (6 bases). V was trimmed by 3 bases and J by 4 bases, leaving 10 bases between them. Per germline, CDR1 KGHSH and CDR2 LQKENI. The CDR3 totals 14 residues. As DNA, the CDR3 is TGTGCCAGCTCACCGGGACACTTGAAAAACATTCAGTACTTC. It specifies CASSPGHLKNIQYF.

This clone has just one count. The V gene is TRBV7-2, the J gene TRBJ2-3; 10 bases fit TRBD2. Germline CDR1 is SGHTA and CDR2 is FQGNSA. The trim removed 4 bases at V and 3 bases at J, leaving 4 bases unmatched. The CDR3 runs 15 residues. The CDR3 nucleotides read TGTGCCAGCAGCTCAGCGGGGGGGGAGACAGATACGCAGTATTTT. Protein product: CASSSAGGETDTQYF.

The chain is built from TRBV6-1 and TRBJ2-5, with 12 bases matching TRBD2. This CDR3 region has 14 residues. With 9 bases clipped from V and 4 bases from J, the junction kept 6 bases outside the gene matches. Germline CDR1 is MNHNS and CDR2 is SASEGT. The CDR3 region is CASRGLAGRETQYF. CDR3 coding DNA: TGTGCCAGTAGAGGACTAGCGGGGCGAGAGACCCAGTACTTC.

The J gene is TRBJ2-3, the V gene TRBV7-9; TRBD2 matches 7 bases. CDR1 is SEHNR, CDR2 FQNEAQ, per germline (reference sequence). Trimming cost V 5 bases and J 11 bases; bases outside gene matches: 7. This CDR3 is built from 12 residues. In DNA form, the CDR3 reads TGTGCCAGCAGCCCCCAAGCGGGAATGCAGTATTTT. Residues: CASSPQAGMQYF. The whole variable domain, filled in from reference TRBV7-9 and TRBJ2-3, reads DTGVSQNPRHKITKRGQNVTFRCDPISEHNRLYWYRQTLGQGPEFLTYFQNEAQLEKSRLLSDRFSAERPKGSFSTLEIQRTEQGDSAMYLCASSPQAGMQYFGPGTRLTVL.

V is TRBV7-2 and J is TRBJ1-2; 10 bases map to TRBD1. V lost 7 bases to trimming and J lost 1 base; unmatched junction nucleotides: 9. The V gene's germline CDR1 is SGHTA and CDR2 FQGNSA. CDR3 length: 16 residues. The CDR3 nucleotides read TGTGCCAGCATCCTGACAGGGGGCGAGGGTAACTATGGCTACACCTTC. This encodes CASILTGGEGNYGYTF.

CDR3 nucleotides: TGTGCCAGCAGCCAGGGGTATACGCAGTATTTT. Translation: CASSQGYTQYF. The chain employs TRBV6-5 and TRBJ2-3, with a weak D call TRBD1 (6 bases). CDR1 and CDR2 (germline): MNHEY, SVGAGI. The ends were cut back, 6 bases at V and 7 bases at J, with 8 bases in the middle. This CDR3 spans 11 amino acids.

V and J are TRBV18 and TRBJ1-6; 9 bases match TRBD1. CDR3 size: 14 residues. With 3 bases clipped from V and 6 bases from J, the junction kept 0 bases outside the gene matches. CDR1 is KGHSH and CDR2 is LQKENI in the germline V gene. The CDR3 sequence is CASSPDRGNSPLHF. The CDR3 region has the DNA TGTGCCAGCTCACCGGACAGGGGTAATTCACCCCTCCACTTT.

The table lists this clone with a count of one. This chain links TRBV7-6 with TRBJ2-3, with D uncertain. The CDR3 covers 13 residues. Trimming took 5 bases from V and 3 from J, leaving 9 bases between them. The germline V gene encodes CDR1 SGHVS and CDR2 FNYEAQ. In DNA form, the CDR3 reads TGTGCCAGCAGCCCCTACCCAACAGATACGCAGTATTTT. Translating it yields CASSPYPTDTQYF.

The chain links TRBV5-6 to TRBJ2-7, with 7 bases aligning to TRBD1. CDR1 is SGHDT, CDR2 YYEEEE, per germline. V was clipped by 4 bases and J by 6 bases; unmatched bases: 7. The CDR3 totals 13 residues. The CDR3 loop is CASSRLTGPEQYV. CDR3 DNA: TGTGCCAGCAGCCGATTGACAGGGCCCGAGCAGTACGTC.

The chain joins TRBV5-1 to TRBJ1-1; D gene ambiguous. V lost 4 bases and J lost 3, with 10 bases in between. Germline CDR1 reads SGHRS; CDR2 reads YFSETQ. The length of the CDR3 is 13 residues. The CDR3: CASSQTRDTEAFF. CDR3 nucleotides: TGCGCCAGCAGCCAAACCCGGGACACTGAAGCTTTCTTT.

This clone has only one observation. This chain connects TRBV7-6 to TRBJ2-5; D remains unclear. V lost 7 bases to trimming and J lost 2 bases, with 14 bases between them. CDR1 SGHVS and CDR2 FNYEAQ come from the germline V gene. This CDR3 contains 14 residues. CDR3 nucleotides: TGTGCCAGCACCCAATACAGCTTACAAGAGACCCAGTACTTC. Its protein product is CASTQYSLQETQYF.

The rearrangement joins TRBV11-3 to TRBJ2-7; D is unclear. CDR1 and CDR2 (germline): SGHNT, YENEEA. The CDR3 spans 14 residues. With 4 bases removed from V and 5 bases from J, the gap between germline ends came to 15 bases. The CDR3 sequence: CASSSRSSNDEQYF. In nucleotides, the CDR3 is TGTGCCAGCAGCTCTCGGTCCTCTAATGACGAGCAGTACTTC.

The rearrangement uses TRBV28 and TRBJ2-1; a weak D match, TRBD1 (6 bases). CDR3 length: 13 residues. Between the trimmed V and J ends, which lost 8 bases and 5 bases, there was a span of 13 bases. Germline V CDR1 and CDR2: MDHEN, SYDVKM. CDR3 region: CASLFDRHNEQFF. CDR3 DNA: TGTGCCAGCCTCTTTGACAGGCACAATGAGCAGTTCTTC.

CDR3 sequence: CASRTPGHRVEAFF. Here the CDR3 DNA reads TGTGCCAGCAGAACCCCGGGACACCGGGTTGAAGCTTTCTTT. This chain uses TRBV5-5 with TRBJ1-1; D possibly corresponds to TRBD1 (6 bases). CDR3 length: 14 amino acids. Germline CDR1 SGHKS, CDR2 YYEKEE (reference sequence). The V end lost 5 bases, the J end lost 7 bases, and 18 bases lay between the germline ends.

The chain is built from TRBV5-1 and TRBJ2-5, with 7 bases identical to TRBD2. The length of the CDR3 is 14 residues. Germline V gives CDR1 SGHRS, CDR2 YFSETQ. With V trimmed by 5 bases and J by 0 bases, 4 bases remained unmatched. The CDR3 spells CASRPSGNQETQYF. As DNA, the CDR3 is TGCGCCAGCAGGCCTAGCGGAAACCAAGAGACCCAGTACTTC.

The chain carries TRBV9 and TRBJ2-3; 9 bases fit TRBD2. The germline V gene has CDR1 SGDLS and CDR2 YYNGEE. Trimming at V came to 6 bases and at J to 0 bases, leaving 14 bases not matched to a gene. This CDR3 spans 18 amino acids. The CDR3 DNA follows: TGTGCCAGCACCCGAAATCCCCTAGCGGGGTTTAGCACAGATACGCAGTATTTT. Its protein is CASTRNPLAGFSTDTQYF.

In DNA, the CDR3 is TGTGCCAGCAGCTTACAGGGGGCTAGGTCAGATACGCAGTATTTT. Protein: CASSLQGARSDTQYF. The genes are TRBV7-2 and TRBJ2-3; 8 positions agree with TRBD1. CDR3 size: 15 residues. V trimming: 2 bases; J trimming: 4 bases; junction bases outside the gene matches: 5. CDR1 is SGHTA and CDR2 is FQGNSA in the germline V gene.

The CDR3 region is CASSPTGDTGELFF. The CDR3 nucleotides are TGTGCCAGCAGTCCAACAGGGGACACCGGGGAGCTGTTTTTT. The chain couples TRBV6-4 to TRBJ2-2; 7 positions agree with TRBD1. Per the germline V gene, CDR1 is MRHNA and CDR2 is SNTAGT. CDR3 length: 14 residues. The V and J ends lost 5 bases and 3 bases, in that order; junction bases with no gene match: 3.

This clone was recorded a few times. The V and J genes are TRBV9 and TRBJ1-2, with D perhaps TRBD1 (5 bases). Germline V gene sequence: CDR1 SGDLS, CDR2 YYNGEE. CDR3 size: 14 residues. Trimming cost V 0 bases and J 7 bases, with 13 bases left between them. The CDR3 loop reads CASSVVEGLGGYTF. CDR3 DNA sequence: TGTGCCAGCAGCGTAGTGGAGGGGCTGGGTGGCTACACCTTC.

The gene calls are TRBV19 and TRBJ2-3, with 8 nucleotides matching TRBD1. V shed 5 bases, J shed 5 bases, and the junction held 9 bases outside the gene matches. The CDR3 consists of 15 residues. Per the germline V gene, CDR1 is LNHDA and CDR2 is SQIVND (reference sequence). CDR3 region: CASSLQGAEGDTQYF. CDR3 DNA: TGTGCCAGTAGTCTCCAGGGGGCGGAGGGAGATACGCAGTATTTT. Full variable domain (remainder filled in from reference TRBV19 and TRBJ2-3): DGGITQSPKYLFRKEGQNVTLSCEQNLNHDAMYWYRQDPGQGLRLIYYSQIVNDFQKGDIAEGYSVSREKKESFPLTVTSAQKNPTAFYLCASSLQGAEGDTQYFGPGTRLTVL.

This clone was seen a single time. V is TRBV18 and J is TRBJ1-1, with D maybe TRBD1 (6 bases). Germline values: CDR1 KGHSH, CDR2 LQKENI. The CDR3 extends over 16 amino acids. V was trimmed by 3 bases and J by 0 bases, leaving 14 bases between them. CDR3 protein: CASSPSADSLNTEAFF. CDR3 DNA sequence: TGTGCCAGCTCACCCTCGGCGGACAGCTTGAACACTGAAGCTTTCTTT.

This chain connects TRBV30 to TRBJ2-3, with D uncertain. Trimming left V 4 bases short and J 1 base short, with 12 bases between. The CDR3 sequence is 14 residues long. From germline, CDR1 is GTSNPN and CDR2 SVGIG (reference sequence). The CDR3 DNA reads TGTGCCTGGAAACGGCGCGGTGGCACAGATACGCAGTATTTT. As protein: CAWKRRGGTDTQYF.

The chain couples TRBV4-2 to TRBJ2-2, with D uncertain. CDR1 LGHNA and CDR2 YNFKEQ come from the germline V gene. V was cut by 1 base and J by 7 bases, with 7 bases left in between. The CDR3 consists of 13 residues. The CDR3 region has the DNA TGTGCCAGCAGCCAAGTGGAGAGCGGGGAGCTGTTTTTT. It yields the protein CASSQVESGELFF.

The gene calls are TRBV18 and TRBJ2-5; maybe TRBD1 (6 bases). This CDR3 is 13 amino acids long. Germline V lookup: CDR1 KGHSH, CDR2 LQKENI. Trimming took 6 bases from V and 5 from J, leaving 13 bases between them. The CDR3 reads CASSGTGTETQYF. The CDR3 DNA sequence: TGTGCCAGCTCCGGAACAGGGACGGAGACCCAGTACTTC.

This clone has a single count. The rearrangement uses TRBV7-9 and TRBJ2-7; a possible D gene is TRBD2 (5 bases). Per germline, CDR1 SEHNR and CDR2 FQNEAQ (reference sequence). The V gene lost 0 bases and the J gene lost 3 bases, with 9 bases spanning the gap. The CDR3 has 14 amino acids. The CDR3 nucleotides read TGTGCCAGCAGCTTAGCCCTCGAGGGCTACGAGCAGTACTTC. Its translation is CASSLALEGYEQYF.

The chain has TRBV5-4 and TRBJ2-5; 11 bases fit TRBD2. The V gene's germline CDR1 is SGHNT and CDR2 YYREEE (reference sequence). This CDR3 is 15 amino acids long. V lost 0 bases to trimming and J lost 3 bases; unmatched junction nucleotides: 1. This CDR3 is CASSLGGLAEETQYF. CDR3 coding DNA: TGTGCCAGCAGCTTGGGGGGACTAGCGGAAGAGACCCAGTACTTC.

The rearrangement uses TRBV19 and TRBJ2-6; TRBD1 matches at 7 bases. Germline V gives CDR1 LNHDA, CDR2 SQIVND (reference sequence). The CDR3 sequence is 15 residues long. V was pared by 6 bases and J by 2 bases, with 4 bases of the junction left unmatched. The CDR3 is CASRTGSTGANVLTF. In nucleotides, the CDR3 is TGTGCCAGTAGGACAGGGTCTACTGGGGCCAACGTCCTGACTTTC.